Following are 10 T cell receptor beta chains from one sample sequenced in a study of T cell repertoires in urothelial bladder cancer. Sequenced by immunoSEQ multiplex PCR; TCRdb stores in-frame clones only, minus some. The sample includes 13,000 or so clones, roughly two thirds of them seen just once. The specimen sequenced was tumor-infiltrating cells from bladder cancer. The receptors come from a human donor with urothelial carcinoma.

Here the CDR3 DNA reads TGTGCCAGCAGCCCCAACCGGGACCGCTTGACTTTCTTT. Residues: CASSPNRDRLTFF. V usage is TRBV11-2 and J usage is TRBJ1-1; D perhaps matches TRBD1 (5 bases). CDR3 length: 13 amino acids. The germline CDR1 and CDR2 sequences are SGHAT and FQNNGV. Deletions cut 5 bases from V and 12 bases from J, with 19 bases between.

The chain is built from TRBV5-1 and TRBJ2-2; 7 nucleotides agree with TRBD1. This CDR3 is built from 15 residues. The germline V gene encodes CDR1 SGHRS and CDR2 YFSETQ. Trimming cost V 0 bases and J 1 base; bases outside gene matches: 0. The CDR3 spells CASSLGQGNTGELFF. DNA for the CDR3: TGCGCCAGCAGCTTGGGACAGGGGAACACCGGGGAGCTGTTTTTT. The full variable domain, rest sourced from reference TRBV5-1 and TRBJ2-2, is KAGVTQTPRYLIKTRGQQVTLSCSPISGHRSVSWYQQTPGQGLQFLFEYFSETQRNKGNFPGRFSGRQFSNSRSEMNVSTLELGDSALYLCASSLGQGNTGELFFGEGSRLTVL.

The CDR3 DNA reads as TGTGCCAGCAGCTTCGGAGGTTTCCCAGGGAACACTGAAGCTTTCTTT. It codes for CASSFGGFPGNTEAFF. The chain carries TRBV5-8 and TRBJ1-1; D not certain. From germline, CDR1 is SGHTS and CDR2 YDEGEE. This CDR3 is built from 16 residues. The V and J ends lost 2 bases and 1 base respectively, with 15 bases between them. Using reference TRBV5-8 and TRBJ1-1 for the parts outside the CDR3, the full variable domain is EAGVTQSPTHLIKTRGQQATLRCSPISGHTSVYWYQQALGLGLQFLLWYDEGEERNRGNFPPRFSGRQFPNYSSELNVNALELEDSALYLCASSFGGFPGNTEAFFGQGTRLTVV.

This clone was observed a few times. The V and J genes are TRBV11-1 and TRBJ2-5; TRBD2 might be the D (6 bases). CDR3 length: 17 residues. V was pared by 2 bases and J by 1 base, with 17 bases between. From germline, CDR1 is SGHAT and CDR2 FQDESV (reference sequence). The CDR3 DNA follows: TGTGCCAGCAGCTTATTGGCAGGAGGGGAGAGCCAAGAGACCCAGTACTTC. This encodes CASSLLAGGESQETQYF.

The chain recombines TRBV5-4 with TRBJ2-3, with TRBD2 identical over 11 bases. CDR3 length: 14 amino acids. Trimming cost V 5 bases and J 3 bases; bases outside gene matches: 2. Germline V gene sequence: CDR1 SGHNT, CDR2 YYREEE (reference sequence). Here the CDR3 DNA reads TGTGCCAGCAGACGACTAGCGGGGACAGATACGCAGTATTTT. Amino acids: CASRRLAGTDTQYF.

The chain recombines TRBV19 with TRBJ2-3; 12 bases are shared with TRBD2. This CDR3 is built from 17 residues. V lost 5 bases, J lost 0 bases, and 6 bases stayed unmatched. Per germline, CDR1 LNHDA and CDR2 SQIVND (reference sequence). The CDR3 region is CASSAQGTSGSTDTQYF. CDR3 coding DNA: TGTGCCAGTAGTGCCCAGGGGACTAGCGGGAGCACAGATACGCAGTATTTT.

This chain uses TRBV27 with TRBJ1-5; 8 bases map to TRBD1. The J segment lost 5 bases and the V segment lost 5 bases, leaving 5 bases of the junction unmatched. The CDR3 extends over 14 amino acids. Germline-derived CDR1 and CDR2 are MNHEY and SMNVEV (reference sequence). CDR3 nucleotides: TGTGCCAGCAGTCCGGACAGGGCGGATCAGCCCCAGCATTTT. It encodes CASSPDRADQPQHF.

The chain uses TRBV4-2 and TRBJ2-4; D gene uncertain. This CDR3 has 16 residues. Trimming left V 4 bases short and J 4 bases short, with 17 bases between. The germline CDR1 and CDR2 sequences are LGHNA and YNFKEQ. The CDR3 DNA reads as TGTGCCAGCAGCCTAGGGTTGAGAGACGTTAAAAACATTCAGTACTTC. Protein sequence: CASSLGLRDVKNIQYF.

This sequence joins TRBV5-4 and TRBJ2-2; the match to TRBD2 covers 11 bases. In germline, CDR1 is SGHNT, CDR2 YYREEE (reference sequence). This CDR3 spans 16 amino acids. Losses at the gene ends were 3 bases for V and 7 bases for J; bases not matched to a gene: 8. Here the CDR3 DNA reads TGTGCCAGCAGCTCCATAGCGGGGGGGCCGGGCGGGGAGCTGTTTTTT. Residues: CASSSIAGGPGGELFF.

The V gene is TRBV7-9, the J gene TRBJ2-3, with D unclear. The ends were cut back, 3 bases at V and 2 bases at J, with 9 bases in the middle. The length of the CDR3 is 14 residues. Germline V CDR1 and CDR2: SEHNR, FQNEAQ (reference sequence). The CDR3 bases are TGTGCCAGCAGCTTTGATTCGTCCACAGATACGCAGTATTTT. Translation gives CASSFDSSTDTQYF.